This T cell receptor beta chain was documented in a study of Graves' ophthalmopathy and Graves' hyperthyroidism. Researchers took RNA transcripts and amplified TCR beta CDR3 regions from them. The authors performed first-round RT-PCR with HTBI primers and then a second-round multiplex PCR. MiXCR was run by TCRdb on the multiplex PCR reads, yielding one entry per CDR3 protein. The data hold 150,000 to 200,000 distinct CDR3 sequences, with about two fifths observed a single time. There are many counts of this clonotype. Sequenced: peripheral blood. The sequence derives from a man under 40 with Graves' ophthalmopathy.

CDR3 loop: CASRAGTDGRGPATGELFF. DNA for the CDR3: TGCGCCAGCAGGGCCGGGACCGACGGAAGGGGACCGGCCACCGGGGAGCTGTTTTTT. This chain uses TRBV5-1 with TRBJ2-2; D is possibly TRBD1 or TRBD2 (5 bases each). CDR1 is SGHRS and CDR2 is YFSETQ in the germline V gene. The V and J ends lost 5 bases and 4 bases respectively, with 27 bases between them. The CDR3 has 19 residues.